The 20 T cell receptor beta chains in this list originate from one sample, sequenced in a study of cytomegalovirus exposure and HLA in healthy donors. The PCR ran on 60 Vbeta and 13 Jbeta primers. The data were produced by immunoSEQ multiplex PCR, yet TCRdb's version contains in-frame clones alone and is incomplete. The data contain some 210,000 clones, approximately 82% of them singletons. Sequencing was carried out using PBMCs. These receptors were obtained from a male donor in good health and CMV-seronegative.

V gene TRBV7-6 combines with J gene TRBJ2-1; D gene ambiguous. V lost 4 bases to trimming and J lost 4 bases, with 5 bases between them. Germline V gene lookup returns CDR1 SGHVS and CDR2 FNYEAQ. The CDR3 is made up of 12 amino acids. The CDR3 sequence: CASSSNYNEQFF. The CDR3 DNA reads TGTGCCAGCAGCTCCAATTACAATGAGCAGTTCTTC.

The chain's CDR3 is CASSASSQGTALHF. DNA for the CDR3: TGTGCCAGTAGTGCGTCTTCACAGGGGACAGCCCTCCACTTT. The rearrangement uses TRBV19 and TRBJ1-6, with 7 bases fitting TRBD1. V gave up 5 bases and J gave up 14 bases; unmatched junction bases: 12. The length of the CDR3 is 14 residues. CDR1 and CDR2 (germline): LNHDA, SQIVND (reference sequence).

The chain carries TRBV5-6 and TRBJ2-5, with D perhaps matching TRBD2 (6 bases). With 0 bases removed from V and 3 bases from J, the gap between germline ends came to 9 bases. The CDR3 is 14 residues long. Germline lookup yields CDR1 SGHDT and CDR2 YYEEEE. DNA of the CDR3: TGTGCCAGCAGCTTGGGACTAGGAGAAGAGACCCAGTACTTC. This translates into CASSLGLGEETQYF.

The chain uses TRBV5-1 and TRBJ2-1, with 7 positions matching TRBD2. Germline CDR1 reads SGHRS; CDR2 reads YFSETQ. This CDR3 spans 14 amino acids. V shed 2 bases and J 6 bases; nucleotides not matched to a gene: 5. The CDR3: CASSLGLVGNEQFF. CDR3 coding DNA: TGCGCCAGCAGCTTAGGACTAGTAGGCAATGAGCAGTTCTTC. The complete variable domain, with remaining parts taken from reference TRBV5-1 and TRBJ2-1, reads KAGVTQTPRYLIKTRGQQVTLSCSPISGHRSVSWYQQTPGQGLQFLFEYFSETQRNKGNFPGRFSGRQFSNSRSEMNVSTLELGDSALYLCASSLGLVGNEQFFGPGTRLTVL.

The genes are TRBV20-1 and TRBJ1-1; D gene unclear. Germline CDR1 and CDR2: DFQATT and SNEGSKA (reference sequence). This CDR3 comprises 11 residues. V gave up 6 bases and J gave up 3 bases, with 8 bases separating them. CDR3 nucleotide sequence: TGCAGTGCGGTTAGATACACTGAAGCTTTCTTT. Protein sequence: CSAVRYTEAFF.

The chain uses TRBV4-1 and TRBJ2-2, with 9 bases matching TRBD2. This CDR3 comprises 18 residues. V gave up 0 bases and J gave up 0 bases; unmatched junction bases: 5. CDR1 MGHRA and CDR2 YSYEKL come from the germline V gene. The CDR3 sequence is CASSQETSGPANTGELFF. In DNA, the CDR3 is TGCGCCAGCAGCCAAGAGACTAGCGGCCCTGCGAACACCGGGGAGCTGTTTTTT.

This chain connects TRBV29-1 to TRBJ2-7; D call uncertain. V lost 6 bases and J 0 bases, leaving 9 bases between the germline ends. The CDR3 has 12 residues. Germline loops: CDR1 SQVTM, CDR2 ANQGSEA. CDR3 amino acids: CSVVTASYEQYF. Written as DNA, the CDR3 is TGCAGCGTGGTTACTGCCTCCTACGAGCAGTACTTC.

This clone was seen a single time. The CDR3 end shows no conserved phenylalanine or tryptophan, and so a read error is likely. This chain uses TRBV7-6 with TRBJ2-7, with TRBD2 identical over 7 bases. Germline V gene data show CDR1 as SGHVS and CDR2 as FNYEAQ. V was clipped by 0 bases and J by 2 bases; unmatched bases: 1. The CDR3 runs to 14 residues. CDR3 in DNA: TGTGCCAGCAGCTTAGCGGGAGGGACCTACGAGCAGTACCTC. Translation: CASSLAGGTYEQYL.

The rearrangement joins TRBV5-4 to TRBJ2-7; TRBD1 aligns across 9 bases. The junction had 8 bases not matched to a gene; V was cut back by 5 bases and J by 5 bases. The CDR3 runs to 14 residues. CDR1 and CDR2 (germline): SGHNT, YYREEE (reference sequence). The CDR3 nucleotides read TGTGCCAGCAGTCCCGGGACAGGGAACCACGAGCAGTACTTC. As protein: CASSPGTGNHEQYF. The full variable domain, its missing parts supplied by reference TRBV5-4 and TRBJ2-7, is ETGVTQSPTHLIKTRGQQVTLRCSSQSGHNTVSWYQQALGQGPQFIFQYYREEENGRGNFPPRFSGLQFPNYSSELNVNALELDDSALYLCASSPGTGNHEQYFGPGTRLTVT.

The chain has TRBV10-3 and TRBJ1-2, with a tentative D call TRBD1 (6 bases). The length of the CDR3 is 14 residues. Germline V gene lookup returns CDR1 ENHRY and CDR2 SYGVKD. With 7 bases removed from V and 4 bases from J, the gap between germline ends came to 16 bases. The CDR3 region has the DNA TGTGCCATCAATAGGGACACAGGTACCTATGGCTACACCTTC. This sequence encodes CAINRDTGTYGYTF.

This chain joins TRBV6-1 and TRBJ2-5; D is possibly TRBD1 (6 bases). Germline V lookup: CDR1 MNHNS, CDR2 SASEGT. Trimming stripped 2 bases from V and 5 bases from J, with 18 bases between. The CDR3 consists of 16 residues. The CDR3 DNA follows: TGTGCCAGCAGTGAATGGGCCGGCAGGGGCGTTGAGACCCAGTACTTC. Translated: CASSEWAGRGVETQYF.

The chain links TRBV11-2 to TRBJ1-3; TRBD1 is a possible D gene (5 bases). V gave up 1 base and J gave up 3 bases, with 10 bases separating them. From germline, CDR1 is SGHAT and CDR2 FQNNGV. The CDR3 loop spans 15 amino acids. The CDR3 bases are TGTGCCAGCAGCTTAGGGCCAGGGATTGGAAACACCATATATTTT. Translation gives CASSLGPGIGNTIYF. Supplemented by reference TRBV11-2 and TRBJ1-3, the full variable domain reads EAGVAQSPRYKIIEKRQSVAFWCNPISGHATLYWYQQILGQGPKLLIQFQNNGVVDDSQLPKDRFSAERLKGVDSTLKIQPAKLEDSAVYLCASSLGPGIGNTIYFGEGSWLTVV.

The gene calls are TRBV11-2 and TRBJ1-1, with D possibly being TRBD1 (5 bases). V was trimmed by 0 bases and J by 4 bases, leaving 9 bases between them. The CDR3 extends over 14 amino acids. Germline values: CDR1 SGHAT, CDR2 FQNNGV. The CDR3 spells CASSLDGQGTEAFF. Here the CDR3 DNA reads TGTGCCAGCAGCTTAGATGGTCAGGGCACTGAAGCTTTCTTT.

The chain recombines TRBV25-1 with TRBJ1-1; weak D call: TRBD1 (5 bases). The CDR3 spans 13 residues. CDR1 and CDR2 from the germline V gene are MGHDK and SYGVNS. V lost 3 bases, J lost 10 bases, and 15 bases lay in between. The CDR3 reads CASSDGWGFAAFF. The CDR3 DNA is TGTGCCAGCAGTGACGGTTGGGGCTTCGCAGCTTTCTTT.

V is TRBV15 and J is TRBJ2-7, with 7 nucleotides matching TRBD2. The CDR3 length is 16 residues. Germline CDR1 reads LNHNV; CDR2 reads YYDKDF (reference sequence). Trimming cost V 6 bases and J 2 bases; bases outside gene matches: 13. CDR3 sequence (DNA): TGTGCCACCAGTTCCGCCGGGGCTAGCGGTACCTACGAGCAGTACTTC. This encodes CATSSAGASGTYEQYF.

V is TRBV30 and J is TRBJ1-2; D is possibly TRBD1 (5 bases). Germline CDR1 reads GTSNPN; CDR2 reads SVGIG (reference sequence). Trimming removed 4 bases from V and 8 bases from J, with 17 bases in between. This CDR3 contains 13 residues. The CDR3 loop is CAWNVGGFGGYTF. The CDR3 region has the DNA TGTGCCTGGAACGTGGGGGGGTTTGGGGGCTACACCTTC.

The rearrangement joins TRBV6-5 to TRBJ1-1; D remains unclear. The CDR3 is made up of 14 amino acids. Trimming stripped 5 bases from V and 1 base from J, with 11 bases between. CDR1 and CDR2 from the germline V gene are MNHEY and SVGAGI. The CDR3 loop reads CASSPLPANTEAFF. CDR3 DNA: TGTGCCAGCAGTCCACTCCCCGCGAACACTGAAGCTTTCTTT.

This rearrangement joins TRBV18 to TRBJ1-4; 7 bases are shared with TRBD1. The CDR3 runs to 14 residues. Germline V gene sequence: CDR1 KGHSH, CDR2 LQKENI. Trimming removed 5 bases from V and 8 bases from J; junction bases left unmatched: 8. The DNA of the CDR3 is TGTGCCAGCTCAGCAACAGGGGACGGCGAAAAACTGTTTTTT. Translation gives CASSATGDGEKLFF. Full variable domain (outside the CDR3, taken from reference TRBV18 and TRBJ1-4): NAGVMQNPRHLVRRRGQEARLRCSPMKGHSHVYWYRQLPEEGLKFMVYLQKENIIDESGMPKERFSAEFPKEGPSILRIQQVVRGDSAAYFCASSATGDGEKLFFGSGTQLSVL.

V is TRBV15 and J is TRBJ2-7; 8 bases are shared with TRBD2. The CDR3 sequence is 17 residues long. Looked up from germline, CDR1 is LNHNV and CDR2 is YYDKDF (reference sequence). J gave up 6 bases and V 0 bases, and 13 bases lay outside the gene matches. CDR3 coding DNA: TGTGCCACCAGCAGAGATACAAGCGGGAGTTCAATGAGCGAGCAGTACTTC. Protein product: CATSRDTSGSSMSEQYF.

This clone was found once. The rearrangement uses TRBV19 and TRBJ2-2; TRBD1 might be the D (6 bases). The CDR3 loop spans 17 amino acids. V lost 3 bases to trimming and J lost 0 bases, with 14 bases between them. Germline V CDR1 and CDR2: LNHDA, SQIVND (reference sequence). The CDR3 reads CASSIRRTDANTGELFF. CDR3 nucleotides: TGTGCCAGTAGTATCCGGAGGACAGACGCGAACACCGGGGAGCTGTTTTTT.